This paragraph covers one T cell receptor beta chain sequence. These data belong to a study of blood T cell repertoires in COVID-19. Study in general: The United States, Italy and Spain supplied acute and convalescent COVID-19 samples. Sources were T cells, B-cell-depleted T cells, or PBMCs; the material itself was cDNA or gDNA.

Those who participated ranged in age from about 18 to 89 years and resided in under 25 US areas. Trimming cost V 5 bases and J 1 base; bases outside gene matches: 4. The V gene's germline CDR1 is LNHDA and CDR2 SQIVND (reference sequence). The CDR3 runs to 15 residues. In the original analysis: Cell counts per sample came from amplifying reference gene primers. The protocol was immunoSEQ multiplex PCR, while the TCRdb copy is restricted to in-frame clones and leaves out a portion. V and J calls and clone size are as listed in that table; D and trimming were resolved from the DNA. The table includes approximately 450,000 clones, over 75% detected once.

Input material: PBMCs or T cells enriched from blood (not recorded which). This chain links TRBV19 with TRBJ2-5; 10 bases are shared with TRBD2. The TCR originated in a man aged 25-45 years who had recovered from COVID-19. The CDR3, as DNA: TGTGCCAGTAGTGGACTAGCGGAGTCCCAAGAGACCCAGTACTTC. It specifies CASSGLAESQETQYF.